This is a list of T cell receptor beta chains from one sample in a study of T cells after yellow fever vaccination. TCRdb re-called the 5' RACE reads with MiXCR, one entry per CDR3 protein. The repertoire holds about 260,000 distinct CDR3 sequences, with around 5.3% as singletons. The source was CD4+ T cells sorted from PBMCs, collected on the day of the yellow fever booster vaccination. Receptors were obtained from a young man who received the YFV17D yellow fever vaccine. CDR3s include the opening cysteine and the closing phenylalanine or tryptophan. D genes are given only for firm matches. The size field is filled for only some rows; it gives once, few, many or a size class.

CDR3: CASAFGAVSDEQFF
DNA: TGTGCCTCTGCTTTCGGGGCGGTAAGTGATGAGCAGTTCTTC
D: .
J: TRBJ2-1
size: .
V: TRBV15

CDR3: CASSLRSSYGYTF
DNA: TGTGCCAGCAGCTTACGCAGCAGCTATGGCTACACCTTC
D: .
J: TRBJ1-2
size: .
V: TRBV7-2

CDR3: CASSPGQGVISNQPQHF
DNA: TGTGCCAGCAGTCCGGGACAGGGGGTTATAAGCAATCAGCCCCAGCATTTT
D: TRBD1
J: TRBJ1-5
size: .
V: TRBV27

CDR3: CASSQTGSHEQFF
DNA: TGTGCCAGCAGCCAAACAGGTTCACATGAGCAGTTCTTC
D: .
J: TRBJ2-1
size: .
V: TRBV7-9

CDR3: CASRRTGAYEQYF
DNA: TGTGCCAGCAGGAGGACAGGGGCCTACGAGCAGTACTTC
D: TRBD1
J: TRBJ2-7
size: many
V: TRBV12-3/TRBV12-4

CDR3: CASSSGTSGDVGELFF
DNA: TGCGCCAGCAGCTCCGGGACTAGCGGGGATGTCGGGGAGCTGTTTTTT
D: TRBD2
J: TRBJ2-2
size: .
V: TRBV5-1

CDR3: CASSPGTGAEQYF
DNA: TGTGCCAGCAGCCCCGGGACAGGGGCCGAGCAGTACTTC
D: TRBD1
J: TRBJ2-7
size: .
V: TRBV7-3

CDR3: CSAAHSGEGNTIYF
DNA: TGCAGTGCTGCCCACAGTGGAGAGGGAAACACCATATATTTT
D: .
J: TRBJ1-3
size: .
V: TRBV20-1

CDR3: CASSLKAPNQETQYF
DNA: TGCGCCAGCAGCTTAAAGGCACCGAACCAAGAGACCCAGTACTTC
D: .
J: TRBJ2-5
size: many
V: TRBV5-1

CDR3: CASSSGAMDGYTF
DNA: TGTGCCAGCAGTTCAGGTGCAATGGATGGCTACACCTTC
D: .
J: TRBJ1-2
size: few
V: TRBV7-2

CDR3: CASSQLAGLSMFF
DNA: TGTGCCAGCAGCCAATTAGCGGGTCTGTCCATGTTCTTC
D: TRBD2
J: TRBJ2-1
size: many
V: TRBV4-2

CDR3: CASRHPGQPNTEAFF
DNA: TGTGCCAGTCGCCATCCGGGACAGCCGAACACTGAAGCTTTCTTT
D: TRBD1
J: TRBJ1-1
size: .
V: TRBV19

CDR3: CASSSGVGLVTQYF
DNA: TGCGCCAGCAGCTCTGGAGTGGGGCTTGTGACCCAGTACTTC
D: .
J: TRBJ2-5
size: many
V: TRBV5-1

CDR3: CASRSRTSLEETQYF
DNA: TGTGCCAGCCGATCGCGAACTAGCCTCGAAGAGACCCAGTACTTC
D: .
J: TRBJ2-5
size: few
V: TRBV5-4

CDR3: CASSLVRADYGYTF
DNA: TGTGCCAGCAGCTTAGTCAGGGCCGACTATGGCTACACCTTC
D: .
J: TRBJ1-2
size: .
V: TRBV7-2

CDR3: CASSSGPTEQFF
DNA: TGTGCCAGCAGCTCCGGCCCCACGGAGCAGTTCTTC
D: .
J: TRBJ2-1
size: many
V: TRBV3-1